This is a list of T cell receptor beta chains from one sample in a study of T cell changes during pregnancy in multiple sclerosis. Assay used: immunoSEQ multiplex PCR; TCRdb lists only in-frame clones, some missing. The table records 70,000 to 95,000 clones, 94% of them present only once. This specimen consisted of peripheral blood, obtained in the third trimester of pregnancy. The receptor set was obtained from a female donor with multiple sclerosis, enrolled in a pregnancy study. CDR3s leave out the opening cysteine and the closing phenylalanine or tryptophan. D genes are given only for firm matches.

CDR3aa,d_gene,v_gene
ASSQNRGETQY,TRBD1,TRBV6-4
ASSYNTGGSETQY,TRBD1,TRBV7-2
ASSLARTGGSEGYT,TRBD1,TRBV5-8
ATELAGGINEQF,TRBD2,TRBV15
ASSLYHGNYGYT,NA,TRBV28
ASSQDHTRTGELF,NA,TRBV4-3
ASSRGDRGTDTQY,TRBD1,TRBV5-1
ASSIPGTVKVHQPQH,TRBD1,TRBV19
ASSRTSGRYQETQY,TRBD2,TRBV7-8
ASSPGAGVHNEQF,NA,TRBV7-9
ASSLGIGGHNEQF,TRBD1,TRBV7-2
ASSQDIAGGGYEQF,TRBD2,TRBV4-3
SVDFEGAHYNQPQH,TRBD1,TRBV29-1
ASSLGVSGRKETQY,TRBD2,TRBV7-2
ASSRLLGGDGYT,NA,TRBV19
ASSLGAAPPSYEQY,NA,TRBV7-8
ASSIRGLEQY,NA,TRBV19
ASSPGVGFGYT,NA,TRBV19
ASSRAGTEARFQY,TRBD1,TRBV6-5
ASSWEVLVGEQY,NA,TRBV5-8
SVEEEGAENYEQY,NA,TRBV29-1
ASSDSNGQGSGTQY,TRBD1,TRBV6-4
ASSQDGGDYGYT,NA,TRBV4-3
AWSTGLNSPLH,NA,TRBV30
ASSSSLRGRGTEAF,TRBD1,TRBV28
ASSLAKQGLGYEQY,TRBD1,TRBV7-9
ASSEFGDMTLNIQY,NA,TRBV2
ASSPVRQGPQPQH,TRBD1,TRBV18
ASSLLGQGAAYEQY,TRBD1,TRBV7-2
ASSLTSGSWNEQF,TRBD2,TRBV7-9
AISVGLAGSEQY,TRBD2,TRBV10-3
ASSFSLAGVKGAHYNEQF,TRBD2,TRBV28
ASSLGTGGSGANVLT,TRBD1,TRBV25-1
ASSWGDTQY,NA,TRBV5-4
ASTQGAGNEQF,TRBD1,TRBV5-1
AVSEQF,NA,TRBV7-8
ASSVYPGTGANTGELF,TRBD1,TRBV6-1
ASSQQGANEKLF,TRBD1,TRBV4-1
ASNERRRGSQPQH,NA,TRBV2
ASSPQTGNQETQY,NA,TRBV18
ASSVSEGGELF,NA,TRBV9
ASSPSAGVSNEQF,TRBD2,TRBV5-4
ASSLNLVQPQH,NA,TRBV7-2
AIGGLAFYEQY,TRBD2,TRBV10-3
ASGPGQGYEQY,TRBD1,TRBV19
ASSPHGQSGWETQY,NA,TRBV7-8
ASSPPGSLGTGELF,NA,TRBV5-4
ASRFMGQGAYNEQF,TRBD1,TRBV5-6
AWSITSGRYNEQF,TRBD2,TRBV30
ASSAGGAETQY,TRBD1,TRBV2
ASKEQGTRETQY,NA,TRBV28
ASSPGQSNEKLF,NA,TRBV7-8
ASSTLRSSGANVLT,NA,TRBV19
ATSLYRGADEQY,TRBD1,TRBV15
ASSSGQRFIEAF,NA,TRBV28
SAPGGDEQF,NA,TRBV20-1
ASSRGDGSNQPQH,NA,TRBV7-9